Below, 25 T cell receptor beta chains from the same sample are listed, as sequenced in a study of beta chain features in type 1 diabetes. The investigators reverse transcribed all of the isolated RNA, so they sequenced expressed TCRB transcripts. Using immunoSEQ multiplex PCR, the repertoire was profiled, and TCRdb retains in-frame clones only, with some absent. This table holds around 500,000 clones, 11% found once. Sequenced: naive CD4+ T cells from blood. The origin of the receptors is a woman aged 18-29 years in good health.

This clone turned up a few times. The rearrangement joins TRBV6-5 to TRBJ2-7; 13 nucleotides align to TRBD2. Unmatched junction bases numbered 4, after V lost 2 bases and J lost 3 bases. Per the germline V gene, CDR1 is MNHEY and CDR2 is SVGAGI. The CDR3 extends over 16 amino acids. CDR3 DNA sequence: TGTGCCAGCAGTTACACCCGACTAGCGGGAGGCTACGAGCAGTACTTC. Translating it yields CASSYTRLAGGYEQYF.

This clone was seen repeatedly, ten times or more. CDR3 residues: CASRPGTSSYEQYV. The CDR3 bases are TGTGCCAGCAGGCCCGGGACTAGCTCCTACGAGCAGTACGTC. This rearrangement joins TRBV7-2 to TRBJ2-7; 8 positions agree with TRBD2. There are 14 residues in the CDR3. With V trimmed by 6 bases and J by 0 bases, 4 bases remained unmatched. In germline, CDR1 is SGHTA, CDR2 FQGNSA.

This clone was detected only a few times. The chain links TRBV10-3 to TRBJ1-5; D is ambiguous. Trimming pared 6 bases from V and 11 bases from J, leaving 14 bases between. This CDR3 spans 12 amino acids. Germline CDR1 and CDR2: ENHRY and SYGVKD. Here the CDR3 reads CAIRDARMAQHF. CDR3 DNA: TGTGCCATCAGGGACGCCCGGATGGCCCAGCATTTT.

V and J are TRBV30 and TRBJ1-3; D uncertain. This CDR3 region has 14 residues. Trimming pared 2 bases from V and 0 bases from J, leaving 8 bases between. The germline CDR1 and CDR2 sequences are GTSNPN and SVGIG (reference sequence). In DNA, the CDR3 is TGTGCCTGGAGTCGCAGAATCTCTGGAAACACCATATATTTT. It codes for CAWSRRISGNTIYF.

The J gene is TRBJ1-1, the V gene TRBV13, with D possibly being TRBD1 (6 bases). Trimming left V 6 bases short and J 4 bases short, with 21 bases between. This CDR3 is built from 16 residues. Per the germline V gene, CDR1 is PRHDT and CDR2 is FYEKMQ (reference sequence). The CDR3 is CASRPFTGFRSTEAFF. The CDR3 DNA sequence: TGTGCCAGCAGGCCTTTTACAGGGTTTCGGTCCACTGAAGCTTTCTTT.

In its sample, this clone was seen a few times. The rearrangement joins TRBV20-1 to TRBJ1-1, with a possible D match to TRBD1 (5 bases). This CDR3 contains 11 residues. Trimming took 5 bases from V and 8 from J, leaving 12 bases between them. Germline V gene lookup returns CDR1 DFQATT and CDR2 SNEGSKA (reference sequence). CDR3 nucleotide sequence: TGCAGTGCTCCCGGGAGGGGAGAAGCTTTCTTT. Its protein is CSAPGRGEAFF.

In nucleotides, the CDR3 is TGTGCCAGCAGCCTACTACCACCGGGGGTCCAGACTGAAGCTTTCTTT. Translation gives CASSLLPPGVQTEAFF. The chain has TRBV7-7 and TRBJ1-1, with TRBD1 as a possible D gene (5 bases). V was shortened by 5 bases and J by 5 bases, with 21 bases between the two germline ends. CDR3 length: 16 residues. Germline V gene lookup returns CDR1 SSHAT and CDR2 FNYEAQ (reference sequence).

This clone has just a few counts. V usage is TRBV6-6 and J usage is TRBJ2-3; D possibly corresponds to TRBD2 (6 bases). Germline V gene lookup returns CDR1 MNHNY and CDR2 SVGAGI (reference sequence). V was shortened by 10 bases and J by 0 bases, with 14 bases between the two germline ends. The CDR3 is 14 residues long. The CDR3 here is CATKGGRSTDTQYF. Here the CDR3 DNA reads TGTGCCACCAAGGGAGGCAGAAGCACAGATACGCAGTATTTT.

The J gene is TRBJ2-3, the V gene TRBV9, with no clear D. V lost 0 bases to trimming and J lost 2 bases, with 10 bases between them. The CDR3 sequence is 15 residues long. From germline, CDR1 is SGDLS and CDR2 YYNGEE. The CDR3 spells CASSVGVLFTDTQYF. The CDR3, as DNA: TGTGCCAGCAGCGTAGGAGTTTTGTTCACAGATACGCAGTATTTT.

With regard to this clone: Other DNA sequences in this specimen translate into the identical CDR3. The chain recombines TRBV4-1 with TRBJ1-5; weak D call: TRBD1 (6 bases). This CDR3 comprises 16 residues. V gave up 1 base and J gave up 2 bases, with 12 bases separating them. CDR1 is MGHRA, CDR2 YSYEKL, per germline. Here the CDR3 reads CASSQVGRGGNQPQHF. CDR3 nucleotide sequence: TGCGCCAGCAGCCAAGTGGGCAGGGGAGGCAATCAGCCCCAGCATTTT.

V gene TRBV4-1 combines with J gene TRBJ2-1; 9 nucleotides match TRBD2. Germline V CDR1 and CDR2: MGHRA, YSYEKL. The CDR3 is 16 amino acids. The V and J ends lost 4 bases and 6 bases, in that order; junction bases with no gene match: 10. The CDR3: CASSPRPAGGPNEQFF. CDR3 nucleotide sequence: TGCGCCAGCAGCCCCCGTCCGGCGGGAGGGCCCAATGAGCAGTTCTTC.

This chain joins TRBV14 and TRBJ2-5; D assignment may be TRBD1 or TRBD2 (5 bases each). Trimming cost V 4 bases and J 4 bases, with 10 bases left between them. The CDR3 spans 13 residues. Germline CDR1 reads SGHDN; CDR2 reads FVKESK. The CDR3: CASSRYGGETQYF. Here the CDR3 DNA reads TGTGCCAGCAGCCGTTATGGGGGAGAGACCCAGTACTTC.

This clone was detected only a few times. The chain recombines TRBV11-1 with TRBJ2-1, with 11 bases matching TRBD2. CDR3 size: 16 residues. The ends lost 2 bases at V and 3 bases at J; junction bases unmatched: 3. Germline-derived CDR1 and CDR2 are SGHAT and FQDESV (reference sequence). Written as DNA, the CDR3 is TGTGCCAGCAGCTTAAGACTAGCGGGGATCTACAATGAGCAGTTCTTC. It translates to CASSLRLAGIYNEQFF.

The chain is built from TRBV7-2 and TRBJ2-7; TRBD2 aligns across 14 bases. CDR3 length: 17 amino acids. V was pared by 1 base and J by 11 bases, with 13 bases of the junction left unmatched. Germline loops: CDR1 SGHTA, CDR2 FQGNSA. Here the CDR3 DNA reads TGTGCCAGCAGCTTAGAGGGGGGACTAGCGGGAGAATCTAGGGAGTACTTC. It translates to CASSLEGGLAGESREYF.

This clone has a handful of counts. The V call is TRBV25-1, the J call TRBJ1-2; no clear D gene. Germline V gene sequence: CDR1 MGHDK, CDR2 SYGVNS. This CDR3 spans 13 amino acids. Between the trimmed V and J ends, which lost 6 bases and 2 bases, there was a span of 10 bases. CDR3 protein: CASRNTSNYGYTF. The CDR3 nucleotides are TGTGCCAGCAGGAACACCTCAAACTATGGCTACACCTTC.

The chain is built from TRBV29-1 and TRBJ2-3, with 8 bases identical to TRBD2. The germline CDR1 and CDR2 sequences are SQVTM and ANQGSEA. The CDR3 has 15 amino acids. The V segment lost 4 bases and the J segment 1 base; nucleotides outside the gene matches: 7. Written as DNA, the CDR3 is TGCAGCGTTGTAGGTCTAGCGGGTGGCACAGATACGCAGTATTTT. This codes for CSVVGLAGGTDTQYF.

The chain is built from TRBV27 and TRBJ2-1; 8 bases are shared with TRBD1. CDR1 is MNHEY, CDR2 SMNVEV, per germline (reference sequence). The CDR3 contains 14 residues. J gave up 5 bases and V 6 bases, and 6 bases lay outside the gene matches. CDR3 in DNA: TGTGCCAGCAGCCTCAGGGGGCTGGACAATGAGCAGTTCTTC. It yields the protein CASSLRGLDNEQFF.

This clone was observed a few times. The CDR3 sequence: CASSLDRALRGYTF. Here the CDR3 DNA reads TGCGCCAGCAGCTTGGACAGGGCGCTTCGGGGCTACACCTTC. The rearrangement links TRBV5-1 to TRBJ1-2, with D maybe TRBD1 (6 bases). Trimming took 0 bases from V and 8 from J, leaving 14 bases between them. The CDR3 has 14 residues. The germline V gene encodes CDR1 SGHRS and CDR2 YFSETQ.

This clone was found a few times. The CDR3 bases are TGCAGCTCCCGAGGGGTTGGGACTAGGGGAGTTAGGGCCAAAAACATTCAGTACTTC. Translation: CSSRGVGTRGVRAKNIQYF. The chain is built from TRBV29-1 and TRBJ2-4; 8 bases fit TRBD2. V lost 8 bases and J lost 1; bases outside the gene matches: 22. Germline-derived CDR1 and CDR2 are SQVTM and ANQGSEA. The CDR3 sequence is 19 residues long.

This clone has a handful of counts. CDR3 nucleotide sequence: TGTGCCAGCAGCTACGACACGGCCGCCACACTAGGCACGCAGTATTTT. Protein sequence: CASSYDTAATLGTQYF. The chain is built from TRBV7-6 and TRBJ2-3; D possibly corresponds to TRBD2 (5 bases). The V end was cut by 4 bases, the J end by 9 bases, with 23 bases between. CDR1 and CDR2 (germline): SGHVS, FNYEAQ. CDR3 size: 16 residues.

The CDR3 DNA is TGTGCCAGTAGTATAGAGGGAGAGACCCAGTACTTC. Its translation is CASSIEGETQYF. The chain uses TRBV19 and TRBJ2-5; D call uncertain. The ends were cut back, 0 bases at V and 4 bases at J, with 3 bases in the middle. CDR1 and CDR2 (germline): LNHDA, SQIVND (reference sequence). This CDR3 comprises 12 residues.

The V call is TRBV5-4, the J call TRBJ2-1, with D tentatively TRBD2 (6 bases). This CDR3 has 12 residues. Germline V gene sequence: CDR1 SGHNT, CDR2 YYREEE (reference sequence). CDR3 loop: CAGGRSYNEQFF. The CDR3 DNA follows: TGTGCGGGGGGTCGCTCCTACAATGAGCAGTTCTTC.

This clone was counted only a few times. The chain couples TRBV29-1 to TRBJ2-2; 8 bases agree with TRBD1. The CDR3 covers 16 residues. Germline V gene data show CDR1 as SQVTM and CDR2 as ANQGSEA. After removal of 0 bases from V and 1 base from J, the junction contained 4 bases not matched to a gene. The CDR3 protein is CSVEDRDRRNTGELFF. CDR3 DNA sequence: TGCAGCGTTGAAGATAGGGACAGGCGGAACACCGGGGAGCTGTTTTTT.

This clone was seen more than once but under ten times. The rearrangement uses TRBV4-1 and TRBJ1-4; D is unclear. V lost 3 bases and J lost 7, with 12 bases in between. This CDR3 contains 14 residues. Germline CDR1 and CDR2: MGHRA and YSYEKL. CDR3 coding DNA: TGCGCCAGCAGCCATGATCCCGGGCGTGAAAAACTGTTTTTT. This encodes CASSHDPGREKLFF.

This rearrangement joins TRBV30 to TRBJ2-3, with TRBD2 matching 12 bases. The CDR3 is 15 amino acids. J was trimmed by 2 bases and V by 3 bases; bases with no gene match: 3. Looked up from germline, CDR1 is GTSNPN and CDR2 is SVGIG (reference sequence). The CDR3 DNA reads TGTGCCTGGAGGGGACTAGCGGGCTCCACAGATACGCAGTATTTT. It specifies CAWRGLAGSTDTQYF.